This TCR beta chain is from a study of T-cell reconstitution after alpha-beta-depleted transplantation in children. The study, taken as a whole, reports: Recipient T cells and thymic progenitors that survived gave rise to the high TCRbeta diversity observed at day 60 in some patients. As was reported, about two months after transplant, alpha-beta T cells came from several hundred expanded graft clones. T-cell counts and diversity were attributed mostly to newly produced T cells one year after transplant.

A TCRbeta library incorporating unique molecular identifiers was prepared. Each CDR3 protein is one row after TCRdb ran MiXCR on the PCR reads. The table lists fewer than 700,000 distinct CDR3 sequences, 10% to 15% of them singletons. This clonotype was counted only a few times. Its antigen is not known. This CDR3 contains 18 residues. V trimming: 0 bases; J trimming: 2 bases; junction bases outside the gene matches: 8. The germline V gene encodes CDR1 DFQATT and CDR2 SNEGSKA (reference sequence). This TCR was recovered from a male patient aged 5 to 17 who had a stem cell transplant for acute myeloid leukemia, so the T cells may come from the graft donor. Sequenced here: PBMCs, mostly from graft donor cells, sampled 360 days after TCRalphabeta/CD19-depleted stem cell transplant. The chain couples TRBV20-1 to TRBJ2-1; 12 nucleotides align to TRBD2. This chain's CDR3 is CSARDGLAGGPPYNEQFF. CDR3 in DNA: TGCAGTGCTAGAGATGGGCTAGCGGGAGGGCCCCCCTACAATGAGCAGTTCTTC.